This T cell receptor beta chain was identified in a study of blood T cell repertoires in COVID-19. Study-level background: Whether acute or convalescent, the COVID-19 samples came from the United States, Italy and Spain.

Per germline, CDR1 MDHEN and CDR2 SYDVKM. The CDR3 loop spans 14 amino acids. V was trimmed by 3 bases and J by 7 bases, leaving 10 bases between them. The study drew participants aged about 18 to 95 years from some 23 US areas. Assignment of participants to cohorts was predicated upon participant-reported clinical history. Using immunoSEQ multiplex PCR, the repertoire was profiled, and TCRdb retains in-frame clones only, with some absent. The profile shows about half a million clones, 75% to 90% of them singletons. The chain carries TRBV28 and TRBJ1-6, with a weak D call TRBD1 (6 bases). The origin of this receptor is a woman aged 60-75 years who had recovered from COVID-19. Sequenced sample: PBMCs or T cells enriched from blood (not recorded which). For the CDR3, the DNA is TGTGCCAGCAGTTTTAGGGGGTTGAATTCACCCCTCCACTTT. It is translated as CASSFRGLNSPLHF.